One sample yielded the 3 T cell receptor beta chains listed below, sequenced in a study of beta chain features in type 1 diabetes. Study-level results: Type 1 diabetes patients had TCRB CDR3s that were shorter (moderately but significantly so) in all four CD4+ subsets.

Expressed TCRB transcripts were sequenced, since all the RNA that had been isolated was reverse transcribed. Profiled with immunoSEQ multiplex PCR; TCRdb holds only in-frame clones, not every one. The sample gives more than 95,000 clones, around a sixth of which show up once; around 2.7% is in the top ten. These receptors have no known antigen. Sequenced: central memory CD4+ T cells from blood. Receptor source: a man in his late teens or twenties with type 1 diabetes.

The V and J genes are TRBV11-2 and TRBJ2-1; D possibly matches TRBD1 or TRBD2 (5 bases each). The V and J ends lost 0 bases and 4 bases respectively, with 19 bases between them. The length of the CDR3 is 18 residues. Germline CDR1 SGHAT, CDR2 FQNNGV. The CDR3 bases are TGTGCCAGCAGCTTAGATTCATGGGGGAACCACTCTTACAATGAGCAGTTCTTC. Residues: CASSLDSWGNHSYNEQFF.

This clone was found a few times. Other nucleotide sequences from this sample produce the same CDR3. CDR3 nucleotides: TGTGCCAGCAGCCTAGGCTTTAACTATGGCTACACCTTC. It translates to CASSLGFNYGYTF. The V gene is TRBV7-2, the J gene TRBJ1-2; D gene uncertain. The V and J ends lost 5 bases and 1 base respectively, with 8 bases between them. The germline CDR1 and CDR2 sequences are SGHTA and FQGNSA. The CDR3 is made up of 13 amino acids.

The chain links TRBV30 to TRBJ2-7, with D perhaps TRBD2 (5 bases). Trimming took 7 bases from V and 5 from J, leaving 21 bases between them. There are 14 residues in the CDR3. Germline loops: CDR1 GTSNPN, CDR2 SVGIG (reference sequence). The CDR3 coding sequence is TGTGCCTTGAACCAGGTTCGGGGATCCCACGAGCAGTACTTC. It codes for CALNQVRGSHEQYF.